The rows below give T cell receptor beta chains drawn from one sample of a study of blood T cells in healthy people across ages. TCRdb reanalysed the 5' RACE reads using MiXCR and keeps one entry per CDR3 protein. The table has fewer than 1,200,000 distinct CDR3 sequences, around 27% seen once. These data also formed part of another study, on T cells of mothers and their children.

Sequenced input: blood. The receptors here all came from a girl under 10 years old in good health. Each CDR3 is given with its conserved first and last residue. The D gene is left open where the match is weak. Clone size, where shown, is once, few, many, or a class for clones that have expanded.

v_call	d_call	clone_size	j_call	cdr3_nt	cdr3_aa
TRBV7-9	NA	NA	TRBJ2-1	TGTGCCAGCAGCTTAGGGAACGGTGGGACGACCTACAATGAGCAGTTCTTC	CASSLGNGGTTYNEQFF
TRBV6-5	TRBD1	NA	TRBJ2-7	TGTGCCAGCAGTATCGGACAGGGTGGGGTCGAGCAGTACTTC	CASSIGQGGVEQYF
TRBV20-1	NA	few	TRBJ2-3	TGCAGTGCTAGGGCTCCCTCGAACACAGATACGCAGTATTTT	CSARAPSNTDTQYF
TRBV6-1	NA	NA	TRBJ1-2	TGTGCCAGCAGTGAAGGAAGACAGGTCCTTAACTATGGCTACACCTTC	CASSEGRQVLNYGYTF
TRBV6-1	NA	few	TRBJ2-5	TGTGCCAGCAGTGAAGAACCTGGACAGCAAGAGACCCAGTACTTC	CASSEEPGQQETQYF
TRBV20-1	NA	NA	TRBJ2-2	TGCAGTGCTAGGGCTAGAGGGGGGAGCGGGGAGCTGTTTTTT	CSARARGGSGELFF
TRBV20-1	NA	NA	TRBJ2-5	TGCAGTGCTAGTCGGGGACAAGTCCTCCAAGAGACCCAGTACTTC	CSASRGQVLQETQYF
TRBV4-3	TRBD1	NA	TRBJ1-2	TGCGCCAGCAGCCAAGATGCGTGGGACAGGGAGGTTTATGGCTACACCTTC	CASSQDAWDREVYGYTF
TRBV4-2	TRBD2	NA	TRBJ2-1	TGTGCCAGCAGCCAAGGGGCTAGCGGCCACAATGAGCAGTTCTTC	CASSQGASGHNEQFF
TRBV15	NA	NA	TRBJ2-7	TGTGCCACCAGCAGAGATCGCGGGCGCGAGCAGTACTTC	CATSRDRGREQYF
TRBV9	NA	NA	TRBJ2-3	TGTGCCAGCAGCTTCTCCGGACGAGAGATGGATACGCAGTATTTT	CASSFSGREMDTQYF
TRBV20-1	TRBD2	few	TRBJ2-5	TGCAGTGCCCCCGGGCGACTAGCGGGAGTGTACGGTGAGACCCAGTACTTC	CSAPGRLAGVYGETQYF